Each of the 4 T cell receptor beta chains below was sequenced from the same sample in a study of blood T cell repertoires in COVID-19. The repertoire was sequenced with immunoSEQ multiplex PCR; TCRdb's copy has only in-frame clones and lacks some. This repertoire shows roughly 500,000 clones, 89% found once; its top ten account for 0.9%. Sequencing input: peripheral blood. Receptor source: a man aged 18-30 years with COVID-19, enrolled during active disease.

V is TRBV11-2 and J is TRBJ2-7, with 11 nucleotides matching TRBD2. This CDR3 is 15 amino acids long. The germline V gene encodes CDR1 SGHAT and CDR2 FQNNGV. J lost 1 base, V lost 4 bases, and 3 bases had no gene match. CDR3 bases: TGTGCCAGCAGCTGGGGACTAGCGGAATCCTACGAGCAGTACTTC. Residues: CASSWGLAESYEQYF.

The chain is built from TRBV3-1 (or the pseudogene TRBV3-2) and TRBJ2-7, with 7 positions matching TRBD2. Germline V CDR1 and CDR2: LGHDT, YNNKEL (reference sequence). Trimming cost V 0 bases and J 2 bases; bases outside gene matches: 7. CDR3 length: 16 residues. In DNA form, the CDR3 reads TGTGCCAGCAGCCAAGATAGGGCAGGGAGGGCCTACGAGCAGTACTTC. Protein product: CASSQDRAGRAYEQYF.

V is TRBV7-2 and J is TRBJ1-3; D is unresolved. The germline V gene has CDR1 SGHTA and CDR2 FQGNSA. Trimming stripped 5 bases from V and 4 bases from J, with 9 bases between. The CDR3 is 13 amino acids. DNA for the CDR3: TGTGCCAGCAGCCCCCGCACAGGAAACACCATATATTTT. Protein product: CASSPRTGNTIYF.

The V gene is TRBV12-5, the J gene TRBJ1-2; 7 bases fit TRBD1. Germline assignment: CDR1 LGHNT and CDR2 FRNRAP. V shed 7 bases and J 3 bases; nucleotides not matched to a gene: 2. This CDR3 spans 12 amino acids. For the CDR3, the DNA is TGTGCTAGTGCAGGGGGGCACTATGGCTACACCTTC. It codes for CASAGGHYGYTF.